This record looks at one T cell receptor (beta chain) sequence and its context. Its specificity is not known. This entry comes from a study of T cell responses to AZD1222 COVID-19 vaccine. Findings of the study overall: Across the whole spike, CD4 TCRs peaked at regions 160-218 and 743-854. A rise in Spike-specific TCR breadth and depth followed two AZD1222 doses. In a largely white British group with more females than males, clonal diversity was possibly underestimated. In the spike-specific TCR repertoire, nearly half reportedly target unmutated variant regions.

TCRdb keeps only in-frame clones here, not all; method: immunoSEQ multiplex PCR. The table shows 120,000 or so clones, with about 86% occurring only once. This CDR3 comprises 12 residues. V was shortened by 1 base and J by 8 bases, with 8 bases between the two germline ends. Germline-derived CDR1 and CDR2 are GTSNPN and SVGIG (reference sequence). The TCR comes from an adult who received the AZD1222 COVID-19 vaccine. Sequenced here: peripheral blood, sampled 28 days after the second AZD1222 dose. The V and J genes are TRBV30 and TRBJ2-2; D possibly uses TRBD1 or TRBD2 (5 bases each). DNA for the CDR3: TGTGCCTGGAGTGGGGGGTCGGGGGAGCTGTTTTTT. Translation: CAWSGGSGELFF.